What follows are 25 T cell receptor beta chains derived from one specimen sequenced in a study of blood T cell repertoires in COVID-19. The data were produced by immunoSEQ multiplex PCR, yet TCRdb's version contains in-frame clones alone and is incomplete. The sample consists of under 250,000 clones, approximately 81% of them appearing once. The material sequenced was PBMCs or T cells enriched from blood (not recorded which). The source is a woman aged 50 to 60 with acute COVID-19.

This clone occurred once. CDR3 coding DNA: TGTGCCATCGGGCAGAAAAACTACTATGGCTACACCTTC. Its protein is CAIGQKNYYGYTF. The chain is built from TRBV10-3 and TRBJ1-2; D ambiguous. Looked up from germline, CDR1 is ENHRY and CDR2 is SYGVKD. V lost 8 bases and J 3 bases, leaving 13 bases between the germline ends. This CDR3 contains 13 residues.

The rearrangement uses TRBV3-1 (or the pseudogene TRBV3-2) and TRBJ1-1, with D hard to call. Per the germline V gene, CDR1 is LGHDT and CDR2 is YNNKEL (reference sequence). The CDR3 is 12 amino acids. The V end lost 1 base, the J end lost 11 bases, and 11 bases lay between the germline ends. The CDR3 DNA is TGTGCCAGCAGCCAAGGGAGGGTGGATGCTTTCTTT. Translated, it gives CASSQGRVDAFF.

The CDR3: CATSGTSGSWQNEQFF. CDR3 DNA sequence: TGTGCCACCAGTGGGACTAGCGGGAGCTGGCAAAATGAGCAGTTCTTC. This chain links TRBV24-1 with TRBJ2-1; 13 bases are a match to TRBD2. Germline V gives CDR1 KGHDR, CDR2 SFDVKD. V shed 5 bases, J shed 7 bases, and the junction held 7 bases outside the gene matches. The CDR3 extends over 16 amino acids.

The V gene is TRBV27, the J gene TRBJ2-1; D may be TRBD1 (5 bases). The germline CDR1 and CDR2 sequences are MNHEY and SMNVEV (reference sequence). V shed 3 bases and J shed 7 bases, with 16 bases lying between them. This CDR3 has 15 amino acids. The CDR3 DNA is TGTGCCAGCAGTTTGGGCAGGGTCGGGTTAAATGAGCAGTTCTTC. Protein: CASSLGRVGLNEQFF.

The chain couples TRBV7-2 to TRBJ1-6; tentatively, D is TRBD1 (5 bases). Germline V gene data show CDR1 as SGHTA and CDR2 as FQGNSA. The CDR3 loop spans 15 amino acids. Trimming shortened V by 1 base and J by 7 bases, and 11 bases separated the two germline ends. The CDR3 protein is CASSLVAGGNSPLHF. The CDR3 bases are TGTGCCAGCAGCTTAGTGGCGGGGGGGAATTCACCCCTCCACTTT.

The chain couples TRBV28 to TRBJ1-4; 7 positions agree with TRBD1. CDR1 is MDHEN, CDR2 SYDVKM, per germline. CDR3 length equals 14 residues. Germline trimming cut 8 bases from V and 8 bases from J; bases unmatched to any gene: 11. CDR3 nucleotides: TGTGCCAGCGGGGGGATGAGGGGGCGCGAAAAACTGTTTTTT. The encoded protein is CASGGMRGREKLFF.

The rearrangement uses TRBV28 and TRBJ1-3, with TRBD1 matching over 12 bases. V shed 6 bases and J 4 bases; nucleotides not matched to a gene: 10. Looked up from germline, CDR1 is MDHEN and CDR2 is SYDVKM. The CDR3 has 17 amino acids. The CDR3, as DNA: TGTGCCAGCAGGCTAGGGGGACAGGGGGCGAGGGGAAACACCATATATTTT. Amino acids: CASRLGGQGARGNTIYF. Complete variable domain (other parts from reference TRBV28 and TRBJ1-3): DVKVTQSSRYLVKRTGEKVFLECVQDMDHENMFWYRQDPGLGLRLIYFSYDVKMKEKGDIPEGYSVSREKKERFSLILESASTNQTSMYLCASRLGGQGARGNTIYFGEGSWLTVV.

This chain uses TRBV25-1 with TRBJ1-1; 9 bases map to TRBD1. This CDR3 spans 13 amino acids. J was trimmed by 1 base and V by 9 bases; bases with no gene match: 3. CDR1 and CDR2 (germline): MGHDK, SYGVNS. The CDR3 loop reads CASLTGGNTEAFF. The CDR3 DNA sequence: TGTGCCAGTTTGACAGGGGGGAACACTGAAGCTTTCTTT.

This clone is medium-sized (0.01 to 0.1%) in the sample. The J gene is TRBJ2-3, the V gene TRBV15, with a tentative D call TRBD1 (6 bases). V lost 1 base to trimming and J lost 4 bases, with 18 bases between them. The CDR3 length is 17 residues. Germline V gene data show CDR1 as LNHNV and CDR2 as YYDKDF (reference sequence). The CDR3 reads CATSRAALGASPDTQYF. For the CDR3, the DNA is TGTGCCACCAGCAGAGCCGCTTTGGGGGCCAGTCCAGATACGCAGTATTTT.

In nucleotides, the CDR3 is TGTGCCAGTAGTATAGTACGAGGCAGGGGTGGCGGCAGGAGCTCCTACAATGAGCAGTTCTTC. It specifies CASSIVRGRGGGRSSYNEQFF. The chain couples TRBV19 to TRBJ2-1, with TRBD1 as a possible D gene (6 bases). The CDR3 extends over 21 amino acids. Germline lookup yields CDR1 LNHDA and CDR2 SQIVND (reference sequence). Trimming took off 1 base at V and 0 bases at J, with 25 bases between the two ends.

Comment on this clone: The junction does not match germline at one end; this may be a read error. In nucleotides, the CDR3 is TGTGCCGGCAGCGCCTGGGGACTGAATGGGAATTCACCCCTCCACTTT. Protein: CAGSAWGLNGNSPLHF. The V call is TRBV11-2, the J call TRBJ1-6; D is possibly TRBD1 (5 bases). CDR1 is SGHAT and CDR2 is FQNNGV in the germline V gene. This CDR3 is built from 16 residues.

The chain has TRBV6-2 or TRBV6-3 and TRBJ2-5; a weak D match, TRBD2 (7 bases). Germline CDR1 is MNHEY and CDR2 is SVGEGT. V was cut by 4 bases and J by 5 bases, with 17 bases left in between. There are 15 residues in the CDR3. In nucleotides, the CDR3 is TGTGCCAGCAGTTCTGCGGGGGCGAGTGAGGAGACCCAGTACTTC. It encodes CASSSAGASEETQYF.

The V and J genes are TRBV2 and TRBJ2-3; TRBD1 is a possible D gene (5 bases). This CDR3 has 14 residues. V was trimmed by 7 bases and J by 2 bases, leaving 13 bases between them. The germline V gene has CDR1 SNHLY and CDR2 FYNNEI. This chain's CDR3 is CASIPTEDTDTQYF. The CDR3 DNA reads as TGTGCCAGCATCCCGACAGAAGACACAGATACGCAGTATTTT.

This sequence joins TRBV18 and TRBJ1-2; TRBD1 matches at 10 bases. Looked up from germline, CDR1 is KGHSH and CDR2 is LQKENI. The CDR3 covers 16 residues. J was trimmed by 4 bases and V by 0 bases; bases with no gene match: 5. CDR3 DNA: TGTGCCAGCTCACCACCGGACAGGGGGTCAATCTATGGCTACACCTTC. It codes for CASSPPDRGSIYGYTF.

The chain has TRBV3-1 (or the pseudogene TRBV3-2) and TRBJ2-1; D not resolved. The CDR3 extends over 14 amino acids. Germline V gene lookup returns CDR1 LGHDT and CDR2 YNNKEL (reference sequence). The V and J ends lost 7 bases and 2 bases respectively, with 12 bases between them. The CDR3 DNA reads as TGTGCCAGCACCGAGTCAGGAACCTACAATGAGCAGTTCTTC. Protein: CASTESGTYNEQFF.

The J gene is TRBJ1-4, the V gene TRBV2, with 7 bases matching TRBD1. Trimming removed 6 bases from V and 4 bases from J; junction bases left unmatched: 5. Germline V gives CDR1 SNHLY, CDR2 FYNNEI. CDR3 length equals 14 residues. The CDR3 is CASRGDSHNEKLFF. The DNA for the CDR3 is TGTGCCAGCAGGGGGGACAGTCATAATGAAAAACTGTTTTTT.

V is TRBV29-1 and J is TRBJ2-2, with 9 positions matching TRBD1. Looked up from germline, CDR1 is SQVTM and CDR2 is ANQGSEA. The junction had 9 bases not matched to a gene; V was cut back by 7 bases and J by 0 bases. This CDR3 is 16 amino acids long. The CDR3 is CSARDRDRANTGELFF. For the CDR3, the DNA is TGCAGCGCCAGGGACAGGGACAGGGCGAACACCGGGGAGCTGTTTTTT.

This chain connects TRBV7-2 to TRBJ1-4; 7 nucleotides align to TRBD1. The V gene end was trimmed by 5 bases and the J gene end by 2 bases; junction bases not matched to a gene: 8. The CDR3 runs 16 residues. The V gene's germline CDR1 is SGHTA and CDR2 FQGNSA. In DNA form, the CDR3 reads TGTGCCAGCAGCGGGGGGACAGCTGTCACTAATGAAAAACTGTTTTTT. Protein sequence: CASSGGTAVTNEKLFF.

The gene calls are TRBV7-2 and TRBJ1-1, with 8 positions matching TRBD1. The CDR3 runs to 16 residues. Germline trimming cut 3 bases from V and 1 base from J; bases unmatched to any gene: 7. The V gene's germline CDR1 is SGHTA and CDR2 FQGNSA. The CDR3 sequence: CASSLQTGAGNTEAFF. CDR3 coding DNA: TGTGCCAGCAGCTTGCAGACAGGGGCCGGGAACACTGAAGCTTTCTTT. Full variable domain (remainder filled in from reference TRBV7-2 and TRBJ1-1): GAGVSQSPSNKVTEKGKDVELRCDPISGHTALYWYRQSLGQGLEFLIYFQGNSAPDKSGLPSDRFSAERTGGSVSTLTIQRTQQEDSAVYLCASSLQTGAGNTEAFFGQGTRLTVV.

The chain combines TRBV3-1 (or the pseudogene TRBV3-2) with TRBJ2-2; perhaps TRBD1 as D (5 bases). The V gene's germline CDR1 is LGHDT and CDR2 YNNKEL (reference sequence). This CDR3 contains 14 residues. V was trimmed by 1 base and J by 9 bases, leaving 12 bases between them. The CDR3 is CASSQGRELWELFF. In nucleotides, the CDR3 is TGTGCCAGCAGCCAAGGCAGGGAACTCTGGGAGCTGTTTTTT.

The chain joins TRBV20-1 to TRBJ2-3, with 7 bases matching TRBD2. Per germline, CDR1 DFQATT and CDR2 SNEGSKA (reference sequence). The CDR3 spans 17 residues. The trim removed 3 bases at V and 1 base at J, leaving 13 bases unmatched. The CDR3 DNA reads as TGCAGTGCTAGTCGGGCATCCGGGGGAGGGGGCACAGATACGCAGTATTTT. This codes for CSASRASGGGGTDTQYF.

The CDR3 is CASSSGTSGRELFF. Written as DNA, the CDR3 is TGCGCCAGCAGCTCCGGGACTAGCGGGAGGGAGCTGTTTTTT. The rearrangement uses TRBV5-1 and TRBJ2-2; TRBD2 matches at 13 bases. The CDR3 is 14 residues long. Trimming cost V 3 bases and J 9 bases; bases outside gene matches: 2. CDR1 is SGHRS, CDR2 YFSETQ, per germline.

J is TRBJ1-1 and V is TRBV20-1; a weak D match, TRBD1 (5 bases). V dropped 3 bases and J dropped 11 bases, with 16 bases sitting between them. The germline V gene encodes CDR1 DFQATT and CDR2 SNEGSKA (reference sequence). This CDR3 comprises 12 residues. This CDR3 reads CSASGQGLIAFF. The CDR3 DNA reads TGCAGTGCTAGTGGGCAGGGATTGATTGCTTTCTTT.

The rearrangement uses TRBV14 and TRBJ2-3; no clear D gene. Germline lookup yields CDR1 SGHDN and CDR2 FVKESK. This CDR3 contains 14 residues. The V end was cut by 1 base, the J end by 2 bases, with 7 bases between. This CDR3 is CASSQAIHTDTQYF. CDR3 nucleotide sequence: TGTGCCAGCAGCCAAGCAATCCACACAGATACGCAGTATTTT. The whole variable domain, remainder taken from reference TRBV14 and TRBJ2-3, is EAGVTQFPSHSVIEKGQTVTLRCDPISGHDNLYWYRRVMGKEIKFLLHFVKESKQDESGMPNNRFLAERTGGTYSTLKVQPAELEDSGVYFCASSQAIHTDTQYFGPGTRLTVL.

This chain connects TRBV7-9 to TRBJ2-1, with 10 bases lining up with TRBD1. Trimming took 8 bases from V and 7 from J; bases not matched to a gene: 8. Germline CDR1 SEHNR, CDR2 FQNEAQ (reference sequence). The CDR3 contains 14 residues. The CDR3 loop reads CASPDRGLPNEQFF. CDR3 in DNA: TGTGCCAGCCCCGACAGGGGGCTACCGAATGAGCAGTTCTTC.